This T cell receptor beta chain emerged from a study of blood T cell repertoires in COVID-19. Overall study: The origin of the acute and convalescent COVID-19 samples was the United States, Italy and Spain.

Repertoires were generated with immunoSEQ multiplex PCR, while TCRdb's copy carries only in-frame clones and drops some. The sample has under 250,000 clones, 89% seen once. The receptor was derived from a woman aged 25 to 39 with acute COVID-19. The sample taken for sequencing was PBMCs or T cells enriched from blood (not recorded which).

This CDR3 reads CASRRGQGTGNTIYF. The CDR3, as DNA: TGTGCCAGCAGGCGTGGACAGGGGACAGGAAACACCATATATTTT. The V gene is TRBV5-5, the J gene TRBJ1-3; TRBD1 aligns across 9 bases. The CDR3 is 15 residues long. V shed 5 bases, J shed 4 bases, and the junction held 7 bases outside the gene matches. CDR1 SGHKS and CDR2 YYEKEE come from the germline V gene (reference sequence).